The 5 T cell receptor beta chains in this list originate from one sample, sequenced in a study of T cells in Graves' hyperthyroidism and ophthalmopathy. It was RNA transcripts that yielded the amplified TCR beta CDR3 regions. The HTBI primer set drove a first-round RT-PCR of the TCR CDR3. TCRdb re-called the multiplex PCR reads through MiXCR, storing one row per CDR3 protein. The table includes approximately 300,000 distinct CDR3 sequences, about a sixth detected once. Source material: blood. Source of these receptors: a woman in her sixties or seventies with Graves' ophthalmopathy.

The chain uses TRBV6-2 or TRBV6-3 and TRBJ2-3; D is possibly TRBD1 (6 bases). With 4 bases removed from V and 5 bases from J, the gap between germline ends came to 16 bases. CDR1 is MNHEY, CDR2 SVGEGT, per germline. CDR3 size: 15 residues. The CDR3 DNA is TGTGCCAGCAGTTGGACAGAGGCGTTTGGAGATACGCAGTATTTT. Encoded protein: CASSWTEAFGDTQYF.

The chain employs TRBV5-4 and TRBJ2-5, with TRBD2 identical over 11 bases. Germline CDR1 SGHNT, CDR2 YYREEE (reference sequence). The CDR3 loop spans 16 amino acids. After removal of 0 bases from V and 5 bases from J, the junction contained 6 bases not matched to a gene. For the CDR3, the DNA is TGTGCCAGCAGCTTGGATCTAGCGGGAGGATGGGAGACCCAGTACTTC. It is translated as CASSLDLAGGWETQYF. Supplemented by reference TRBV5-4 and TRBJ2-5, the full variable domain reads ETGVTQSPTHLIKTRGQQVTLRCSSQSGHNTVSWYQQALGQGPQFIFQYYREEENGRGNFPPRFSGLQFPNYSSELNVNALELDDSALYLCASSLDLAGGWETQYFGPGTRLLVL.

Only a few counts were recorded for this clonotype. The rearrangement links TRBV10-1 to TRBJ2-4; TRBD2 is a possible D gene (7 bases). The CDR3 covers 15 residues. Germline V gene lookup returns CDR1 WNHNN and CDR2 SYGVQD (reference sequence). V was pared by 2 bases and J by 9 bases, with 17 bases between. The CDR3 DNA sequence: TGCGCCAGCAGTGAGACGGGGAGGGGGGGAGGCATTCAGTACTTC. It specifies CASSETGRGGGIQYF.

This clonotype was detected a few times. The V call is TRBV27, the J call TRBJ2-2, with TRBD1 identical over 7 bases. After removal of 5 bases from V and 6 bases from J, the junction contained 6 bases not matched to a gene. Per the germline V gene, CDR1 is MNHEY and CDR2 is SMNVEV (reference sequence). This CDR3 comprises 14 residues. The CDR3: CASSQDRISGELFF. The CDR3 region has the DNA TGTGCCAGCAGTCAGGACAGGATTTCCGGGGAGCTGTTTTTT.

This CDR3 is CATSTGSGAKNIQYF. DNA for the CDR3: TGTGCCACCAGCACAGGGAGTGGGGCCAAAAACATTCAGTACTTC. The chain employs TRBV15 and TRBJ2-4; D assignment may be TRBD1 or TRBD2 (5 bases each). This CDR3 comprises 15 residues. CDR1 is LNHNV and CDR2 is YYDKDF in the germline V gene (reference sequence). With 4 bases removed from V and 1 base from J, the gap between germline ends came to 11 bases.